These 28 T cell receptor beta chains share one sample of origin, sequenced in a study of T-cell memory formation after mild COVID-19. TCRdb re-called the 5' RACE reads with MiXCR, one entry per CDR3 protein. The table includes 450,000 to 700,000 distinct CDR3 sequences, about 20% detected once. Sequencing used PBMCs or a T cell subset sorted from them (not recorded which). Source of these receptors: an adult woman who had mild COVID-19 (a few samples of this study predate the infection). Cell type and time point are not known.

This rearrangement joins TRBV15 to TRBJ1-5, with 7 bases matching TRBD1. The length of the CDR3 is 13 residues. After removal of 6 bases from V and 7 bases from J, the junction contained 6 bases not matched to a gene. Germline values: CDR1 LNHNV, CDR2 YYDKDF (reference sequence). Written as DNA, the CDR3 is TGTGCCACCAGTCCGGACAGGATACAGCCCCAGCATTTT. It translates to CATSPDRIQPQHF.

CDR3 nucleotide sequence: TGTGCCATCAGTGAGCCGCACCCGGGACATACTTCCTACGAGCAGTACTTC. Its protein product is CAISEPHPGHTSYEQYF. The J gene is TRBJ2-7, the V gene TRBV10-3; the D gene is possibly TRBD1 (6 bases). Germline loops: CDR1 ENHRY, CDR2 SYGVKD. Deletions cut 2 bases from V and 1 base from J, with 18 bases between. The CDR3 spans 17 residues.

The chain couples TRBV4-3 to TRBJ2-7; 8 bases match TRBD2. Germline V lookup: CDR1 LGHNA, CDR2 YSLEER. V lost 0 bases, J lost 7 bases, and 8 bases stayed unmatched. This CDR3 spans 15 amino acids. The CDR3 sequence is CASSQEGLAGLEQYF. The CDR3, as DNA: TGCGCCAGCAGCCAAGAAGGGCTAGCGGGTTTGGAGCAGTACTTC.

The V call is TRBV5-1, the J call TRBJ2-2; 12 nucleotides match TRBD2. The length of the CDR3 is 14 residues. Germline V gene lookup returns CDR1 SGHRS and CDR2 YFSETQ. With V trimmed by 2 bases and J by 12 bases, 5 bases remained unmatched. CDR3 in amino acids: CASSFRTSGIQLFF. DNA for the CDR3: TGCGCCAGCAGCTTTCGGACTAGCGGGATCCAGCTGTTTTTT.

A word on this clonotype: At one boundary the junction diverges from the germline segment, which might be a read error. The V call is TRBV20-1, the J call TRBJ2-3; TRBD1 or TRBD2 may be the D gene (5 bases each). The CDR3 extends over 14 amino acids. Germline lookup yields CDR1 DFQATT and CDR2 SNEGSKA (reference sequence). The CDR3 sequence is CSAREGRGTDTQYF. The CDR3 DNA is TGCAGTGCTCGAGAGGGGCGGGGCACAGATACGCAGTATTTT.

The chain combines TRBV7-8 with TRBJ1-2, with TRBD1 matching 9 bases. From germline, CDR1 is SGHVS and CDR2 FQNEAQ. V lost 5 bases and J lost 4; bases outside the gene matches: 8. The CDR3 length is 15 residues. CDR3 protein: CASSRWTGETYGYTF. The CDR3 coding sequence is TGTGCCAGCAGCCGGTGGACAGGGGAGACCTATGGCTACACCTTC.

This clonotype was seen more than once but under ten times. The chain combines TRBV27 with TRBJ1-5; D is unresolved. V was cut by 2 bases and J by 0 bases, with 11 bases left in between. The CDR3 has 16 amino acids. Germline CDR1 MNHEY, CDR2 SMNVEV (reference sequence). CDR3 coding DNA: TGTGCCAGCAGTTTAAGGTCGCAGTATAGCAATCAGCCCCAGCATTTT. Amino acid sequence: CASSLRSQYSNQPQHF.

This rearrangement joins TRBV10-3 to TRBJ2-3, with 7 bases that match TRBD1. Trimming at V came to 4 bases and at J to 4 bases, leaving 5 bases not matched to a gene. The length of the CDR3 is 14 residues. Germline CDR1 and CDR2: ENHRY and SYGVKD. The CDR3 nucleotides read TGTGCCATCAGTGGTGGGACAGCACCAGATACGCAGTATTTT. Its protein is CAISGGTAPDTQYF.

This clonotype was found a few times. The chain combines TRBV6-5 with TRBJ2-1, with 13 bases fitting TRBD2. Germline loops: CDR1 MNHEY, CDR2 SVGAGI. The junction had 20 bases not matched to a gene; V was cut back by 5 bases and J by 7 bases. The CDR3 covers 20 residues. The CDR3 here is CASSTYTPGLAGEGLNEQFF. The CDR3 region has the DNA TGTGCCAGCAGTACCTACACCCCCGGACTAGCGGGAGAGGGGTTAAATGAGCAGTTCTTC.

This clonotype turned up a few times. CDR3 DNA: TGTGCCAGCAGCCCTTGGACTAGCGGGAGGCAAAAGGGGACGCAGTATTTT. Encoded protein: CASSPWTSGRQKGTQYF. The chain couples TRBV3-1 to TRBJ2-3, with 14 bases lining up with TRBD2. There are 17 residues in the CDR3. The V and J ends lost 4 bases and 9 bases, in that order; junction bases with no gene match: 12. CDR1 is LGHDT and CDR2 is YNNKEL in the germline V gene (reference sequence).

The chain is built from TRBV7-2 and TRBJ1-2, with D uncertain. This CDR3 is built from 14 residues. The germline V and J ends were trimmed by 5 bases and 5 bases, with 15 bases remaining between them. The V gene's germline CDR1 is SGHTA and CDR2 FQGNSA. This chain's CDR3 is CASSAFYSGYGYTF. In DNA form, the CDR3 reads TGTGCCAGCAGCGCCTTCTACTCGGGATATGGCTACACCTTC.

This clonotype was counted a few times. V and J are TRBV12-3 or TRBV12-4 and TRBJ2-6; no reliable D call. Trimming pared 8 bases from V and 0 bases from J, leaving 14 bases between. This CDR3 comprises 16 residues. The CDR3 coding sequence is TGTGCCAGCGCCCCCCTAGACATCTCTGGGGCCAACGTCCTGACTTTC. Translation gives CASAPLDISGANVLTF.

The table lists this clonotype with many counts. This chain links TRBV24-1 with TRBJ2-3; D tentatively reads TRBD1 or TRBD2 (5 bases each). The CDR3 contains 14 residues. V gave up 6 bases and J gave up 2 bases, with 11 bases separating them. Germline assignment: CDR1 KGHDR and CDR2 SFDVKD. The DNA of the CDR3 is TGTGCCACCAGTCTTCCGGGGCTCACAGATACGCAGTATTTT. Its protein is CATSLPGLTDTQYF.

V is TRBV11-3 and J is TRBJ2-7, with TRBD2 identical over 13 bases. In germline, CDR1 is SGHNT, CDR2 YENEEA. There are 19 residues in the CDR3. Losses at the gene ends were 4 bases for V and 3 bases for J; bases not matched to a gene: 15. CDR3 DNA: TGTGCCAGCAGCTCCCCAACCCGTCCGGGACTAGCGGGGAACTACGAGCAGTACTTC. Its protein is CASSSPTRPGLAGNYEQYF.

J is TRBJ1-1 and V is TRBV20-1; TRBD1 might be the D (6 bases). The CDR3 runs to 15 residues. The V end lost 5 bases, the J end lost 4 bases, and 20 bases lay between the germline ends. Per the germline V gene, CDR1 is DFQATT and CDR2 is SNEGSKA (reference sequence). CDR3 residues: CSAQGGDTRGTEAFF. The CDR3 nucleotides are TGCAGTGCTCAGGGAGGGGACACCAGGGGCACTGAAGCTTTCTTT.

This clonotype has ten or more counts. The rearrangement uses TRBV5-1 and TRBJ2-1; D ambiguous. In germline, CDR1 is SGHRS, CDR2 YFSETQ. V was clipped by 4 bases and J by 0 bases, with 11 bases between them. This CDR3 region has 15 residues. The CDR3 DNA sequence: TGCGCCAGCAGCCGAGCAAGAAGCTCCTACAATGAGCAGTTCTTC. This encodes CASSRARSSYNEQFF.

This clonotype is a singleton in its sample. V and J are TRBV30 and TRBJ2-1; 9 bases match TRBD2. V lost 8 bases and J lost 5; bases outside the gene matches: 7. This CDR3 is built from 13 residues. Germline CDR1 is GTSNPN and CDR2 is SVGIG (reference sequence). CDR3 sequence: CAAYSGRNNEQFF. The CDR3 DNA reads TGTGCCGCGTATAGCGGGAGAAACAATGAGCAGTTCTTC.

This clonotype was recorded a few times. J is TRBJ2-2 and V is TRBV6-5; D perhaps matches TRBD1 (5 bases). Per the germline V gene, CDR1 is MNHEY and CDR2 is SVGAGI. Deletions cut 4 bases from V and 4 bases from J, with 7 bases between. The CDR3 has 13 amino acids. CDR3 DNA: TGTGCCAGCAGTTTCGACAGCACCGGGGAGCTGTTTTTT. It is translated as CASSFDSTGELFF.

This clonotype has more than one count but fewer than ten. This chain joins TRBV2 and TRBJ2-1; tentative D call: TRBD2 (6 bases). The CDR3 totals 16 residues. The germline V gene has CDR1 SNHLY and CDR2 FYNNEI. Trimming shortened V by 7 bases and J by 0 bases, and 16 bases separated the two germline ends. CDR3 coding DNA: TGTGCCAGCATGGAAGTAATGGGGGGCTCCTACAATGAGCAGTTCTTC. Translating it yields CASMEVMGGSYNEQFF.

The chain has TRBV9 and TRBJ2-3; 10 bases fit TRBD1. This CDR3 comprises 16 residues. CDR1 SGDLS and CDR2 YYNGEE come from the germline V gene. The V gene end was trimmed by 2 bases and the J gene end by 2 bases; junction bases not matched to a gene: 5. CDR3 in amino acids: CASSVRQGADTDTQYF. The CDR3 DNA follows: TGTGCCAGCAGCGTGAGACAGGGGGCGGACACAGATACGCAGTATTTT.

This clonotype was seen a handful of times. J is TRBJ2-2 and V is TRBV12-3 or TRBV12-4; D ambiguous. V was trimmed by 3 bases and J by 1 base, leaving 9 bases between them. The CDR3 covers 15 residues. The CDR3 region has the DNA TGTGCCAGCAGTTTGATCGGGTGGAACACCGGGGAGCTGTTTTTT. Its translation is CASSLIGWNTGELFF.

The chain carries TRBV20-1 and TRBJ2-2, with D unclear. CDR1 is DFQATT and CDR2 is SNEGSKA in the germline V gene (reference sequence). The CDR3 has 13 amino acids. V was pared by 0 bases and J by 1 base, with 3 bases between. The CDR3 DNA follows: TGCAGTGCTAGAGATATGAACACCGGGGAGCTGTTTTTT. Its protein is CSARDMNTGELFF.

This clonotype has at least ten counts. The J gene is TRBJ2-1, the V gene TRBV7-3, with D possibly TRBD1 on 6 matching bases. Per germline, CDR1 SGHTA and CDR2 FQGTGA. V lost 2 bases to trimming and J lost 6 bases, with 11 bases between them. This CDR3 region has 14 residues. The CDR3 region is CASSLGGPPNEQFF. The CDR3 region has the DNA TGTGCCAGCAGCTTAGGGGGCCCACCCAATGAGCAGTTCTTC.

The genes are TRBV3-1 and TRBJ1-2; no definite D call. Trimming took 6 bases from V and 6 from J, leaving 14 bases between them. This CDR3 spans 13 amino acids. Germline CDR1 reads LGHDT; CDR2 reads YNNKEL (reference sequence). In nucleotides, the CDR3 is TGTGCCAGCAGACGTTCAGTGGAGAATGGCTACACCTTC. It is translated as CASRRSVENGYTF.

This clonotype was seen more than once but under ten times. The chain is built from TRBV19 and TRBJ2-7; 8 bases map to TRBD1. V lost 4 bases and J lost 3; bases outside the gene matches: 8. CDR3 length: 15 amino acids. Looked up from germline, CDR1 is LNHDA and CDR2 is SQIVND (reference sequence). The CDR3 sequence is CASSTPWTGNYEQYF. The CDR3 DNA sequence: TGTGCCAGTAGTACTCCCTGGACAGGGAACTACGAGCAGTACTTC.

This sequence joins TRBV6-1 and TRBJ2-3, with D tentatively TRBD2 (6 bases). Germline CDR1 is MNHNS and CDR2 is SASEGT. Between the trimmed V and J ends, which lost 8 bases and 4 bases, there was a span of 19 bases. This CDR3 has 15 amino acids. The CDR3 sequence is CASGGSGVDADTQYF. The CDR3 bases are TGTGCCAGCGGAGGGTCGGGGGTCGATGCAGATACGCAGTATTTT.

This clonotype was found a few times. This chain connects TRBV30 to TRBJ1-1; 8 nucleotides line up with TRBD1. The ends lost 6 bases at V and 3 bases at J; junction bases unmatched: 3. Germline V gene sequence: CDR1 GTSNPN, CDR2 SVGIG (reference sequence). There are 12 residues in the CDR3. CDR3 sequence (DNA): TGTGCCTGTTACAGGGGGGACACTGAAGCTTTCTTT. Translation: CACYRGDTEAFF.

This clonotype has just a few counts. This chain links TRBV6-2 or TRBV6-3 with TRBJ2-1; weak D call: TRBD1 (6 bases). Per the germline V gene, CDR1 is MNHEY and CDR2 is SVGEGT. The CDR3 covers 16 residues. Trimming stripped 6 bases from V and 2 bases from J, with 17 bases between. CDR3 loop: CASSSFSRTAYNEQFF. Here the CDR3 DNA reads TGTGCCAGCAGCTCTTTCTCTAGGACAGCCTACAATGAGCAGTTCTTC.